The 10 T cell receptor beta chains below all came from one sample that was sequenced in a study of T cells in Graves' hyperthyroidism and ophthalmopathy. There were TCR beta CDR3 regions amplified from RNA transcripts. When the TCR CDR3 underwent first-round RT-PCR, the HTBI primer set was used. In TCRdb, the multiplex PCR reads were re-called with MiXCR into one record per CDR3 protein. The sample comprises a few hundred thousand distinct CDR3 sequences, around 18% of which are singletons, and around a sixth rests with the top ten. The sequenced sample consisted of blood. These receptors all stem from a woman aged 40 to 50 with Graves' ophthalmopathy.

The chain is built from TRBV4-2 and TRBJ2-3; TRBD2 agrees at 12 bases. Losses at the gene ends were 3 bases for V and 5 bases for J; bases not matched to a gene: 18. CDR3 size: 20 residues. Germline CDR1 is LGHNA and CDR2 is YNFKEQ. The CDR3 bases are TGTGCCAGCAGCCACTATACCGGGACTAGCGGGTCTATTCCGAGAGATACGCAGTATTTT. Encoded protein: CASSHYTGTSGSIPRDTQYF.

With regard to this clonotype: One base away lies a much larger clone, so this may be a sequencing read error. The V and J genes are TRBV5-4 and TRBJ2-2, with TRBD2 matching 8 bases. Germline V gene lookup returns CDR1 SGHNT and CDR2 YYREEE (reference sequence). The CDR3 has 14 amino acids. V lost 2 bases and J lost 3; bases outside the gene matches: 0. CDR3: CASSLLADTGELFF. DNA for the CDR3: TGTGCCAGCAGCTTACTAGCGGACACCGGGGAGCTGTTTTTT.

In this sample, this clonotype turned up many times. CDR3 DNA: TGTGCCAGCAGTCCCACTAGGGGCTACAATGAGCAGTTCTTC. Residues: CASSPTRGYNEQFF. The chain has TRBV28 and TRBJ2-1; D is perhaps TRBD1 or TRBD2 (5 bases each). In germline, CDR1 is MDHEN, CDR2 SYDVKM. The V end lost 5 bases, the J end lost 3 bases, and 11 bases lay between the germline ends. This CDR3 is built from 14 residues.

This clonotype came up many times. The genes are TRBV6-2 or TRBV6-3 and TRBJ2-7; no clear D gene. This CDR3 region has 12 residues. With 5 bases removed from V and 0 bases from J, the gap between germline ends came to 5 bases. The germline V gene has CDR1 MNHEY and CDR2 SVGEGT. In DNA, the CDR3 is TGTGCCAGCAGTGCCAACTCCTACGAGCAGTACTTC. Amino acids: CASSANSYEQYF.

This clonotype was recorded at least ten times. J is TRBJ2-7 and V is TRBV11-2; D is possibly TRBD1 (5 bases). This CDR3 spans 16 amino acids. The germline V and J ends were trimmed by 5 bases and 4 bases, with 21 bases remaining between them. Germline values: CDR1 SGHAT, CDR2 FQNNGV. The CDR3 DNA follows: TGTGCCAGCAGCCCCCCCCCAGGACACCGGCGGTACGAGCAGTACTTC. This translates into CASSPPPGHRRYEQYF.

This clonotype was detected many times. The chain couples TRBV28 to TRBJ1-5; 7 nucleotides line up with TRBD1. This CDR3 region has 14 residues. Losses at the gene ends were 5 bases for V and 6 bases for J; bases not matched to a gene: 7. The germline V gene has CDR1 MDHEN and CDR2 SYDVKM. The CDR3: CASSLTGSIQPQHF. The DNA of the CDR3 is TGTGCCAGCAGTCTGACAGGGAGTATTCAGCCCCAGCATTTT.

This clonotype was picked up many times. The chain uses TRBV11-2 and TRBJ2-5, with 10 bases that match TRBD2. With V trimmed by 9 bases and J by 5 bases, 12 bases remained unmatched. In germline, CDR1 is SGHAT, CDR2 FQNNGV. This CDR3 is 15 amino acids long. The CDR3 DNA reads as TGTGCCAGTAGAAGCGGGAGGGCCGTCCGGGAGACCCAGTACTTC. The encoded protein is CASRSGRAVRETQYF.

This clonotype was found once. The V call is TRBV12-3 or TRBV12-4, the J call TRBJ1-5, with D tentatively TRBD1 (5 bases). The CDR3 length is 14 residues. Trimming took 3 bases from V and 5 from J, leaving 11 bases between them. The CDR3 loop is CASSFLDTDQPQHF. CDR3 DNA sequence: TGTGCCAGCAGTTTTTTGGACACCGATCAGCCCCAGCATTTT.

This chain joins TRBV30 and TRBJ1-1; D remains unclear. There are 15 residues in the CDR3. V was cut by 8 bases and J by 1 base, with 20 bases left in between. Germline V gene data show CDR1 as GTSNPN and CDR2 as SVGIG (reference sequence). In DNA, the CDR3 is TGTGCCGCCCCCTCCCGCGGACTCAGGAACACTGAAGCTTTCTTT. Encoded protein: CAAPSRGLRNTEAFF.

This clonotype was counted only a few times. The rearrangement uses TRBV5-5 and TRBJ2-7; maybe TRBD1 (5 bases). V dropped 0 bases and J dropped 3 bases, with 10 bases sitting between them. The CDR3 extends over 14 amino acids. Germline CDR1 SGHKS, CDR2 YYEKEE (reference sequence). The CDR3 DNA sequence: TGTGCCAGCAGCTTGGTGGGCAGGGACTACGAGCAGTACTTC. Its translation: CASSLVGRDYEQYF.